The sequence of this T cell receptor beta chain was determined in a study of blood T cell repertoires in COVID-19. As for the study in general: COVID-19 samples, acute and convalescent, were from the United States, Italy and Spain.

Data came from immunoSEQ multiplex PCR; TCRdb stores just in-frame clones and leaves some out. This table holds 300,000 to 400,000 clones, around 90% found once. V shed 4 bases and J shed 8 bases, with 12 bases lying between them. The CDR3 extends over 13 amino acids. Germline V gives CDR1 MDHEN, CDR2 SYDVKM. This clonotype was sampled from a human donor in a cohort sampled during active COVID-19. Sequencing was performed on peripheral blood. The chain links TRBV28 to TRBJ2-4, with D hard to call. The CDR3 is CASSSPSLDIQYF. The DNA for the CDR3 is TGTGCCAGCAGTTCCCCGTCACTGGACATTCAGTACTTC.